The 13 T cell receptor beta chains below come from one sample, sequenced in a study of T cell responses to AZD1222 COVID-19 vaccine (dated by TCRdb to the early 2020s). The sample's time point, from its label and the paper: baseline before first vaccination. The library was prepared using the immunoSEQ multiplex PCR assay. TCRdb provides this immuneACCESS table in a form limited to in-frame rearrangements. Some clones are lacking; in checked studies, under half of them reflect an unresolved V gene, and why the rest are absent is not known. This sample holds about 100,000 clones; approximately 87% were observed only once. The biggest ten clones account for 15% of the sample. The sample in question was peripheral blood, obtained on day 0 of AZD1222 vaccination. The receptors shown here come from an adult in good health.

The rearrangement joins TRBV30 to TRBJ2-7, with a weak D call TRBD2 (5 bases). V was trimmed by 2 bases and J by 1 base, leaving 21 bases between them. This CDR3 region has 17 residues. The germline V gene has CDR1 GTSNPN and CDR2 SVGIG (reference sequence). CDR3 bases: TGTGCCTGGAGTCCCTTATCTTCCGGGGTCGTATCCTACGAGCAGTACTTC. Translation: CAWSPLSSGVVSYEQYF.

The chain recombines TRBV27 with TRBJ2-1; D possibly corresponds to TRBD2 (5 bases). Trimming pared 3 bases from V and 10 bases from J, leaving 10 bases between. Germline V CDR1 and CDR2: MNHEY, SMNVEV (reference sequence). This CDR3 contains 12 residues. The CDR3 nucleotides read TGTGCCAGCAGTTTCTCGAGGGCGGAGCAGTTCTTC. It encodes CASSFSRAEQFF.

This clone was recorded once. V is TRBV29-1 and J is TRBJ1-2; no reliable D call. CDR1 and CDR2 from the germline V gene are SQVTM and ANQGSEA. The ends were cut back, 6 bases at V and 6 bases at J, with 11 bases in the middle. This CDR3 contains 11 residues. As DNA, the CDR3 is TGCAGCGTCGGAGGGATGGATGGCTACACCTTC. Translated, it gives CSVGGMDGYTF.

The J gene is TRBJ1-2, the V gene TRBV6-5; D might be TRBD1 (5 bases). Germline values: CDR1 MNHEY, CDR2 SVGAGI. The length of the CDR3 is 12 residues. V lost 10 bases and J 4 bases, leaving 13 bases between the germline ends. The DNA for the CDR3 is TGTGCCACCAGGGTCGAGGGCTATGGCTACACCTTC. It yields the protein CATRVEGYGYTF.

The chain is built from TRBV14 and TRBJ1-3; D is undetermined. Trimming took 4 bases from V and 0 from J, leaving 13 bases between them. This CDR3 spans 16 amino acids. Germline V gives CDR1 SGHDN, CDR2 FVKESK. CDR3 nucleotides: TGTGCCAGCAGCCCATTGTCCTCAAGCTCTGGAAACACCATATATTTT. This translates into CASSPLSSSSGNTIYF.

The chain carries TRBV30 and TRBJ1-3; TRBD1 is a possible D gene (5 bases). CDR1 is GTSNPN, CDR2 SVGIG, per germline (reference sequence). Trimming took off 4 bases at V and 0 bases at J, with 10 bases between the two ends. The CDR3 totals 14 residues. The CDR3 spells CAWTTGISGNTIYF. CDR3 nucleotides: TGTGCCTGGACAACAGGAATCTCTGGAAACACCATATATTTT.

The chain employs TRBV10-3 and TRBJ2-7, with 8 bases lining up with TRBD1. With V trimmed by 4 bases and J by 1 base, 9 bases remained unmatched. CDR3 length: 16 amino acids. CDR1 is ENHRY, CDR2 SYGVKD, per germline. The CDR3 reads CAISGGGRGLSYEQYF. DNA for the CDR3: TGTGCCATCAGTGGAGGAGGCAGGGGGCTATCCTACGAGCAGTACTTC.

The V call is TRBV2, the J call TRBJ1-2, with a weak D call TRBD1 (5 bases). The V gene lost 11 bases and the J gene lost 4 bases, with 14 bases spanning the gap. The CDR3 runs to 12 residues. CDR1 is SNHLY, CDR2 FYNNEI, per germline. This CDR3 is CAGQGTLYGYTF. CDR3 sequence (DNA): TGTGCCGGTCAGGGAACACTCTATGGCTACACCTTC.

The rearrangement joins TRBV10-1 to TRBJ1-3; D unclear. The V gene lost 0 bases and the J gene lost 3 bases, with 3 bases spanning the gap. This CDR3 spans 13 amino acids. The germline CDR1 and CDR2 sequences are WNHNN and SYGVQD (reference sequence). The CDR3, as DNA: TGCGCCAGCAGTGAGTCGATTGGAAACACCATATATTTT. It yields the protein CASSESIGNTIYF.

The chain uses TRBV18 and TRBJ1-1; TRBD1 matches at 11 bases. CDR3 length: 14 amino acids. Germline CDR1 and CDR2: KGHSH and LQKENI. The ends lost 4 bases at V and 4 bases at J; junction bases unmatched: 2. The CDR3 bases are TGTGCCAGCTCACTAGGGACAGGGGGCACTGAAGCTTTCTTT. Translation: CASSLGTGGTEAFF.

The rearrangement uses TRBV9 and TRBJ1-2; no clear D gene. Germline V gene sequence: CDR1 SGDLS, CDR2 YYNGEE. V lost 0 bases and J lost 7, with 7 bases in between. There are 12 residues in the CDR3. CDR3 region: CASSVEGGGYTF. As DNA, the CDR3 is TGTGCCAGCAGCGTAGAGGGCGGTGGCTACACCTTC. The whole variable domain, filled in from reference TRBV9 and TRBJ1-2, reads DSGVTQTPKHLITATGQRVTLRCSPRSGDLSVYWYQQSLDQGLQFLIQYYNGEERAKGNILERFSAQQFPDLHSELNLSSLELGDSALYFCASSVEGGGYTFGSGTRLTVV.

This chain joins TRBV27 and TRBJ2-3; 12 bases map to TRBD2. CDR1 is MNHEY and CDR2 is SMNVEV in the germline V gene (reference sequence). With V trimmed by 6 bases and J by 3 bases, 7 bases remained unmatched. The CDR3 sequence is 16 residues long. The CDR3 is CASSRGLAGHTDTQYF. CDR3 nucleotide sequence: TGTGCCAGCAGCCGTGGACTAGCGGGACATACAGATACGCAGTATTTT.

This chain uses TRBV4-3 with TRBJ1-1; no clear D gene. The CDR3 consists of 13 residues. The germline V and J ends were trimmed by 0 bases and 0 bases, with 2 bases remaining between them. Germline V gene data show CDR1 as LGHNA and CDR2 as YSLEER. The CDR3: CASSQEVNTEAFF. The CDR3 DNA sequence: TGCGCCAGCAGCCAAGAAGTGAACACTGAAGCTTTCTTT.